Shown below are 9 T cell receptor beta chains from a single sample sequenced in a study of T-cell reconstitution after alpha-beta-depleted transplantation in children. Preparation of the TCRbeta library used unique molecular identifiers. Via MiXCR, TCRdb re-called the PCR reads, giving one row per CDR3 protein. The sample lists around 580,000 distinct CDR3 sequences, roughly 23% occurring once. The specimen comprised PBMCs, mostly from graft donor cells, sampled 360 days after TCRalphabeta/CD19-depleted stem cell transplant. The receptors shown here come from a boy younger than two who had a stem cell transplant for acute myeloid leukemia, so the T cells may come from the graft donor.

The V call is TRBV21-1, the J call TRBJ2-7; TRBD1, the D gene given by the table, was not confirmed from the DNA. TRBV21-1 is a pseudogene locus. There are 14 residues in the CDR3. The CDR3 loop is CASSPRDRGYEQYV. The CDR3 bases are TGTGCCAGCAGCCCACGGGACAGGGGCTACGAGCAGTACGTC.

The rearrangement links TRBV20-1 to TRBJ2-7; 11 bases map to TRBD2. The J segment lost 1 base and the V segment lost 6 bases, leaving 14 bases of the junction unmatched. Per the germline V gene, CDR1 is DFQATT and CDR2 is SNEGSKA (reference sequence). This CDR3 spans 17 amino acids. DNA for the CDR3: TGCAGTGCGTCGGGACTAGCGGCTCAATCGAGATCCTACGAGCAGTACTTC. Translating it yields CSASGLAAQSRSYEQYF.

CDR3 sequence (DNA): TGTGCCAGCAGTGACGAGGGGGGCGCAGGTGAAGCTTTCTTT. It yields the protein CASSDEGGAGEAFF. V is TRBV6-4 and J is TRBJ1-1, with D maybe TRBD1 (6 bases). The V end lost 2 bases, the J end lost 7 bases, and 14 bases lay between the germline ends. Germline V gives CDR1 MRHNA, CDR2 SNTAGT. CDR3 length equals 14 residues.

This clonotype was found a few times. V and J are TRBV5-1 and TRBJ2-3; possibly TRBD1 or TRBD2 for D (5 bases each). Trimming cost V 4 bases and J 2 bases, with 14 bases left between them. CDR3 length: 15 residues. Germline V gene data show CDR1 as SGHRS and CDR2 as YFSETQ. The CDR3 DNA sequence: TGCGCCAGCAGCCCAAGGGACCCTATCACAGATACGCAGTATTTT. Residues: CASSPRDPITDTQYF.

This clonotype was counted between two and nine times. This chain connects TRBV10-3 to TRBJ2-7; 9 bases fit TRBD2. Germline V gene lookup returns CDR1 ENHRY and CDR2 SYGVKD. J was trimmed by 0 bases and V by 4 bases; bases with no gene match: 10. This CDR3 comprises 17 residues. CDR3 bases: TGTGCCATCAGTGGGAGACTAGCGGCCTTCGTCTCCTACGAGCAGTACTTC. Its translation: CAISGRLAAFVSYEQYF.

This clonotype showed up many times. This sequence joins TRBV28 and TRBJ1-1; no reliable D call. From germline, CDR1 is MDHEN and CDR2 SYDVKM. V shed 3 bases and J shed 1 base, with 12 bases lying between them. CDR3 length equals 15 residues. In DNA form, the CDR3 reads TGTGCCAGCAGTTTTTTTGGATTGAGGAACACTGAAGCTTTCTTT. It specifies CASSFFGLRNTEAFF.

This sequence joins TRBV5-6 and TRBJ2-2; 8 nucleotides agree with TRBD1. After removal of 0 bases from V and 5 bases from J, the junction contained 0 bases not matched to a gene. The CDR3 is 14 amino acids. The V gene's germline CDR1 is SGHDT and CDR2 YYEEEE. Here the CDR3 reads CASSLGTGTGELFF. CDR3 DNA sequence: TGTGCCAGCAGCTTGGGGACAGGGACCGGGGAGCTGTTTTTT.

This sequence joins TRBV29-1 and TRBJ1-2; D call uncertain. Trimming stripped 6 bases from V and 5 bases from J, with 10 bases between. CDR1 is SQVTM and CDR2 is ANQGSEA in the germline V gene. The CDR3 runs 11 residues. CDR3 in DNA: TGCAGCGTCTCCAGAGATTATGGCTACACCTTC. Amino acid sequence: CSVSRDYGYTF.

In nucleotides, the CDR3 is TGCGCCAGCAGCCAAGAGAGGGCTCTCGTGGCGCAGTATTTT. Amino acid sequence: CASSQERALVAQYF. The J gene is TRBJ2-3, the V gene TRBV4-3; D is perhaps TRBD2 (5 bases). V lost 0 bases to trimming and J lost 10 bases, with 14 bases between them. The CDR3 consists of 14 residues. CDR1 is LGHNA, CDR2 YSLEER, per germline.